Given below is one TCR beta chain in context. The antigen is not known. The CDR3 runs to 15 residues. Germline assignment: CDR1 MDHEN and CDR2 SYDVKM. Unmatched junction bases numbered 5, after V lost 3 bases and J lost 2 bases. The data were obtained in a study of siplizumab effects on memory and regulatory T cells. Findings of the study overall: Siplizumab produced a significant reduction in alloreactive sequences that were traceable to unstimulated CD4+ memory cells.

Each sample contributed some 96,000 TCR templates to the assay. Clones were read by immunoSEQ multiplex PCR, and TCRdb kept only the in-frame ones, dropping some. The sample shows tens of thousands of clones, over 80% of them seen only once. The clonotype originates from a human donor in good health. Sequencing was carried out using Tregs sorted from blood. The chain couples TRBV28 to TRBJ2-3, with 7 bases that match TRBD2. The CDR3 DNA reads TGTGCCAGCAGTTTGGGGGGGTACACCACAGATACGCAGTATTTT. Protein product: CASSLGGYTTDTQYF.